One sample yielded the 22 T cell receptor beta chains listed below, sequenced in a study of identical twins. TCRdb reanalysed the 5' RACE reads using MiXCR and keeps one entry per CDR3 protein. The table has under 300,000 distinct CDR3 sequences, around an eighth seen once. Sequenced input: memory (CD45RO+) T cells sorted from blood. These TCRs come from a woman younger than 35 in good health.

This clonotype was detected only once. V and J are TRBV18 and TRBJ1-5; tentatively, D is TRBD1 (6 bases). The CDR3 has 15 residues. The ends were cut back, 6 bases at V and 6 bases at J, with 18 bases in the middle. CDR1 is KGHSH and CDR2 is LQKENI in the germline V gene. The CDR3 spells CASSAVGGGGQPQHF. The CDR3 DNA sequence: TGTGCCAGCTCTGCCGTCGGGGGGGGCGGTCAGCCCCAGCATTTT.

V usage is TRBV12-3 or TRBV12-4 and J usage is TRBJ1-5; D may be TRBD1 (5 bases). V lost 3 bases and J 2 bases, leaving 11 bases between the germline ends. CDR3 size: 15 residues. The CDR3 region has the DNA TGTGCCAGCAGTTTTAGGGTAGGGGGCAATCAGCCCCAGCATTTT. Its protein product is CASSFRVGGNQPQHF.

This chain connects TRBV5-1 to TRBJ2-7; 8 bases line up with TRBD2. The germline V gene has CDR1 SGHRS and CDR2 YFSETQ. This CDR3 spans 14 amino acids. The ends lost 4 bases at V and 0 bases at J; junction bases unmatched: 3. The CDR3 DNA reads TGCGCCAGCAGCCGTAGCGGGACCTCCTACGAGCAGTACTTC. Its translation: CASSRSGTSYEQYF. The variable domain in full, with the rest retrieved from reference TRBV5-1 and TRBJ2-7, is KAGVTQTPRYLIKTRGQQVTLSCSPISGHRSVSWYQQTPGQGLQFLFEYFSETQRNKGNFPGRFSGRQFSNSRSEMNVSTLELGDSALYLCASSRSGTSYEQYFGPGTRLTVT.

This clonotype showed up many times. V and J are TRBV20-1 and TRBJ2-1; D gene uncertain. Trimming removed 6 bases at V and 7 bases at J, with 13 bases between. The germline V gene encodes CDR1 DFQATT and CDR2 SNEGSKA (reference sequence). The CDR3 is 12 amino acids. The CDR3 here is CSAPRLGNEQFF. As DNA, the CDR3 is TGCAGTGCCCCCCGTTTAGGTAATGAGCAGTTCTTC.

The table lists this clonotype with many counts. The rearrangement joins TRBV20-1 to TRBJ1-5; 8 bases agree with TRBD1. Looked up from germline, CDR1 is DFQATT and CDR2 is SNEGSKA (reference sequence). Trimming took 1 base from V and 0 from J; bases not matched to a gene: 5. The CDR3 is made up of 16 amino acids. CDR3 sequence reads: CSARAGGPASNQPQHF. In DNA form, the CDR3 reads TGCAGTGCTAGAGCAGGGGGCCCCGCTAGCAATCAGCCCCAGCATTTT.

This clonotype was recorded many times. J is TRBJ2-3 and V is TRBV5-6; 7 bases fit TRBD1. V lost 4 bases to trimming and J lost 2 bases; unmatched junction nucleotides: 1. This CDR3 is built from 13 residues. CDR1 is SGHDT and CDR2 is YYEEEE in the germline V gene. CDR3 in DNA: TGTGCCAGCAGCGGACAGGTCACAGATACGCAGTATTTT. As protein: CASSGQVTDTQYF.

The J gene is TRBJ1-2, the V gene TRBV20-1; D unclear. Trimming stripped 4 bases from V and 5 bases from J, with 14 bases between. This CDR3 has 13 residues. Germline V gene lookup returns CDR1 DFQATT and CDR2 SNEGSKA (reference sequence). The CDR3 is CSAINRELYGYTF. The CDR3 DNA reads as TGCAGTGCTATTAACCGGGAGCTATATGGCTACACCTTC.

This clonotype has a count of ten or more. One end of the junction is discordant with germline, which a read error may explain. The chain joins TRBV5-1 to TRBJ2-7; 9 bases match TRBD1. CDR1 SGHRS and CDR2 YFSETQ come from the germline V gene. This CDR3 has 14 residues. CDR3 DNA sequence: TGTGCCAGCAGCTCTGGGACAGGGAATTACGAGCAGTACTTC. Amino acid sequence: CASSSGTGNYEQYF.

This clonotype was seen repeatedly, ten times or more. The genes are TRBV20-1 and TRBJ2-3; no clear D. The length of the CDR3 is 15 residues. Germline lookup yields CDR1 DFQATT and CDR2 SNEGSKA (reference sequence). V gave up 6 bases and J gave up 0 bases, with 16 bases separating them. In DNA form, the CDR3 reads TGCAGTGCCGCACTGGACCTACTTAGCACAGATACGCAGTATTTT. Residues: CSAALDLLSTDTQYF.

A few counts support this clonotype. This chain links TRBV11-2 with TRBJ2-7, with a weak D call TRBD2 (5 bases). V gave up 0 bases and J gave up 2 bases, with 11 bases separating them. The CDR3 extends over 15 amino acids. Per the germline V gene, CDR1 is SGHAT and CDR2 is FQNNGV. CDR3 coding DNA: TGTGCCAGCAGCTTAGATCTAGCTAACGCCTACGAGCAGTACTTC. It specifies CASSLDLANAYEQYF.

This clonotype turned up a few times. The V call is TRBV7-6, the J call TRBJ2-3, with D possibly being TRBD1 or TRBD2 (6 bases each). The CDR3 has 15 residues. Germline lookup yields CDR1 SGHVS and CDR2 FNYEAQ. The ends were cut back, 5 bases at V and 2 bases at J, with 14 bases in the middle. CDR3 nucleotides: TGTGCCAGCAGCGCAGAGGGGGGACTCACAGATACGCAGTATTTT. As protein: CASSAEGGLTDTQYF.

The table lists this clonotype with a few counts. The chain employs TRBV20-1 and TRBJ2-7, with 8 bases aligning to TRBD2. The CDR3 has 14 residues. Germline V gives CDR1 DFQATT, CDR2 SNEGSKA (reference sequence). V lost 3 bases to trimming and J lost 4 bases; unmatched junction nucleotides: 8. The CDR3 nucleotides are TGCAGTGCTAGTAAGCGGGAGACTAGGTACGAGCAGTACTTC. Residues: CSASKRETRYEQYF.

Notes on this clonotype: A read error may explain this, as a much larger clone is one base away. The chain couples TRBV5-1 to TRBJ2-7; D is possibly TRBD1 or TRBD2 (5 bases each). Trimming took off 1 base at V and 3 bases at J, with 14 bases between the two ends. CDR1 is SGHRS and CDR2 is YFSETQ in the germline V gene. This CDR3 comprises 15 residues. CDR3 amino acids: CASSLSTEGIYEQYF. The CDR3 nucleotides read TGCGCCAGCAGCTTGTCGACAGAGGGGATCTACGAGCAGTACTTC. The full variable domain, in which reference TRBV5-1 and TRBJ2-7 provide the parts outside the CDR3, is KAGVTQTPRYLIKTRGQQVTLSCSPISGHRSVSWYQQTPGQGLQFLFEYFSETQRNKGNFPGRFSGRQFSNSRSEMNVSTLELGDSALYLCASSLSTEGIYEQYFGPGTRLTVT.

CDR3 DNA sequence: TGTGCCAGCAGCAACTATGGGACAGGGTATCTTGAGCAGTTCTTC. Translation: CASSNYGTGYLEQFF. This chain connects TRBV7-2 to TRBJ2-1; 9 bases are a match to TRBD1. V trimming: 5 bases; J trimming: 9 bases; junction bases outside the gene matches: 11. The germline V gene has CDR1 SGHTA and CDR2 FQGNSA. The CDR3 spans 15 residues.

This sequence joins TRBV4-3 and TRBJ2-3; D is unresolved. From germline, CDR1 is LGHNA and CDR2 YSLEER. The CDR3 has 15 residues. Between the trimmed V and J ends, which lost 1 base and 1 base, there was a span of 9 bases. CDR3 in DNA: TGCGCCAGCAGCCAAGGACGGAGCGGCACAGATACGCAGTATTTT. Translating it yields CASSQGRSGTDTQYF.

The rearrangement links TRBV5-4 to TRBJ2-1; 8 bases agree with TRBD1. V shed 4 bases, J shed 4 bases, and the junction held 10 bases outside the gene matches. There are 16 residues in the CDR3. CDR1 and CDR2 from the germline V gene are SGHNT and YYREEE (reference sequence). CDR3 sequence (DNA): TGTGCCAGCAGCGACACCGGTGGACAGGGTTACAATGAGCAGTTCTTC. Protein sequence: CASSDTGGQGYNEQFF.

This clonotype was counted a few times. The chain has TRBV16 and TRBJ1-4, with no clear D. V lost 1 base and J 8 bases, leaving 5 bases between the germline ends. Germline V gives CDR1 KGHSY, CDR2 FQNENV. The CDR3 loop spans 12 amino acids. CDR3 sequence reads: CASSQYGEKLFF. The CDR3 region has the DNA TGTGCCAGCAGCCAATACGGAGAAAAACTGTTTTTT.

This clonotype was found a few times. The chain links TRBV24-1 to TRBJ2-5, with D uncertain. Per the germline V gene, CDR1 is KGHDR and CDR2 is SFDVKD. This CDR3 region has 17 residues. V lost 3 bases, J lost 5 bases, and 21 bases lay in between. CDR3 protein: CATSDNKIGTGGETQYF. In DNA form, the CDR3 reads TGTGCCACCAGTGATAATAAGATCGGAACCGGTGGGGAGACCCAGTACTTC.

This clonotype was detected many times. The V call is TRBV30, the J call TRBJ1-4; D ambiguous. This CDR3 has 13 residues. Germline V CDR1 and CDR2: GTSNPN, SVGIG (reference sequence). The V gene lost 0 bases and the J gene lost 6 bases, with 8 bases spanning the gap. CDR3 sequence reads: CAWSVNSDEKLFF. The CDR3 DNA follows: TGTGCCTGGAGTGTAAACAGTGATGAAAAACTGTTTTTT. Combining the CDR3 with reference TRBV30 and TRBJ1-4 gives the whole variable domain SQTIHQWPATLVQPVGSPLSLECTVEGTSNPNLYWYRQAAGRGLQLLFYSVGIGQISSEVPQNLSASRPQDRQFILSSKKLLLSDSGFYLCAWSVNSDEKLFFGSGTQLSVL.

V and J are TRBV7-2 and TRBJ1-3; the D gene is possibly TRBD1 (6 bases). This CDR3 region has 15 residues. Germline CDR1 and CDR2: SGHTA and FQGNSA. Deletions cut 3 bases from V and 0 bases from J, with 9 bases between. The DNA of the CDR3 is TGTGCCAGCAGCTTCAGGGGCGCCTCTGGAAACACCATATATTTT. This gives the protein CASSFRGASGNTIYF.

This clonotype was counted at least ten times. The chain employs TRBV5-1 and TRBJ2-7; 7 positions match TRBD1. After removal of 4 bases from V and 4 bases from J, the junction contained 5 bases not matched to a gene. The CDR3 consists of 13 residues. Germline V gene data show CDR1 as SGHRS and CDR2 as YFSETQ. The CDR3 coding sequence is TGCGCCAGCAGCACCCCGACAGGGTACGAGCAGTACTTC. This encodes CASSTPTGYEQYF.

The chain combines TRBV5-1 with TRBJ2-3, with no clear D. Germline V gene sequence: CDR1 SGHRS, CDR2 YFSETQ. V lost 2 bases and J 0 bases, leaving 10 bases between the germline ends. This CDR3 has 15 amino acids. CDR3 DNA sequence: TGCGCCAGCAGCTTCCGGCCCTCTAGCACAGATACGCAGTATTTT. This codes for CASSFRPSSTDTQYF.